Listed below are T cell receptor beta chains from one sample, sequenced in a study of cytomegalovirus exposure and HLA in healthy donors. Generated by immunoSEQ multiplex PCR, the TCRdb table keeps only in-frame clones and is missing some. The sample shows 150,000 to 200,000 clones, roughly 80% of them seen only once. Sequenced material: PBMCs. These receptors all come from a man aged 18 to 30 in good health and CMV-seropositive. CDR3s include the opening cysteine and the closing phenylalanine or tryptophan. D genes are given only for firm matches. Size tells how often a clone was seen (once, few, many) or the class of an expanded clone, and some rows leave it out.

D gene,J gene,clone size,V gene,CDR3 DNA,CDR3 protein
.,TRBJ1-1,.,TRBV5-3,TGTGCCAGAAGCTTGTCAAGCCGCGCGGACACTGAAGCTTTCTTT,CARSLSSRADTEAFF
.,TRBJ1-2,.,TRBV6-1,TGTGCCAGCAGCCAGGGGACCTATGGCTACACCTTC,CASSQGTYGYTF
TRBD2,TRBJ2-1,.,TRBV27,TGTGCCAGCACCCGGACTAGCGGGACTTTGGGTGAGCAGTTCTTC,CASTRTSGTLGEQFF
TRBD2,TRBJ2-1,.,TRBV13,TGTGCCAGCAGCTCCCACCGTCCCCTTCCTTTTCCGACTAGCGGGAGGAATGAGCAGTTCTTC,CASSSHRPLPFPTSGRNEQFF
TRBD2,TRBJ2-3,.,TRBV2,TGTGCCAGCAGGGCGGGAGCCTTTAAAGATACGCAGTATTTT,CASRAGAFKDTQYF
TRBD2,TRBJ2-1,.,TRBV6-5,TGTGCCAGCAGTTCTCCGGGACTAGCGAACAATGAGCAGTTCTTC,CASSSPGLANNEQFF
TRBD2,TRBJ2-7,few,TRBV19,TGTGCCAGTAGTATAAACCGACTAGCGGACGACTCGGGCGAGCAGTACTTC,CASSINRLADDSGEQYF
TRBD1,TRBJ2-7,.,TRBV2,TGTGCCAGCAGCCGGGACAGGGGTTCCTACGAGCAGTACTTC,CASSRDRGSYEQYF
.,TRBJ2-2,.,TRBV19,TGTGCCAGTATTCGAGGTTACACCGGGGAGCTGTTTTTT,CASIRGYTGELFF
TRBD1,TRBJ2-1,.,TRBV5-1,TGCGCCAGCAGCCCATTCCCCGGGACAGGGACCTACAATGAGCAGTTCTTC,CASSPFPGTGTYNEQFF
.,TRBJ1-2,.,TRBV7-9,TGTGCCAGCAGCCAGGGACAATTCTATGGCTACACCTTC,CASSQGQFYGYTF
.,TRBJ2-1,.,TRBV9,TGTGCCAGCAGCGTCAGTTACAATGAGCAGTTCTTC,CASSVSYNEQFF
.,TRBJ1-3,.,TRBV6-6,TGTGCCAGCAGTGGGAGCTCTGGAAACACCATATATTTT,CASSGSSGNTIYF